This section outlines one TCR beta chain sequence together with its context. What it recognizes is unknown. Unexposed donor CD4+ T cells date from 2011-2018, before the COVID-19 pandemic. Isolation of CD4+ T cells took place after about 10 days in culture. Unexposed-donor CD4+ T cells were probed with SARS-CoV-2 S/N and four cold-coronavirus spikes, cells permitting. The germline V gene encodes CDR1 SNHLY and CDR2 FYNNEI. V was cut by 10 bases and J by 0 bases, with 10 bases left in between. The CDR3 contains 12 residues. This entry belongs to a study of CD4 T cells in relation to SARS-CoV-2 and coronaviruses. Study findings and constraints: Samples before the pandemic and after infection were not matched within any donor.

Data came from immunoSEQ multiplex PCR; TCRdb stores just in-frame clones and leaves some out. The sample yields about 16,000 clones, around three quarters seen once. The source is a human donor in good health. The sequencing input was CD4+ T cells from PBMCs, cultured in vitro. The chain joins TRBV2 to TRBJ2-7, with D perhaps TRBD1 (6 bases). The CDR3 protein is CATRDISYEQYF. CDR3 DNA: TGTGCCACTCGGGACATCTCCTACGAGCAGTACTTC.